This is a list of T cell receptor beta chains from one sample in a study of OX40 agonist ivuxolimab in advanced cancers. The assay was immunoSEQ multiplex PCR, and TCRdb's table has in-frame clones only and misses some. The sample shows approximately 47,000 clones, more than 85% of them seen only once. Sequences were derived from CD4+ or CD8+ T cells sorted from blood, sampled in a trial of the OX40 agonist ivuxolimab. These receptors all stem from an adult with an advanced solid tumor such as melanoma, head and neck, liver or kidney cancer. CDR3s include the opening cysteine and the closing phenylalanine or tryptophan. A D gene is named only where the DNA matches it firmly. Size tells how often a clone was seen (once, few, many) or the class of an expanded clone, and some rows leave it out.

J gene: TRBJ1-3; D gene: NA; V gene: TRBV25-1; clone size: NA; CDR3 DNA: TGTGCCAGCAGTGACGGGCTCCGCTCTGGAAACACCATATATTTT; CDR3 protein: CASSDGLRSGNTIYF
J gene: TRBJ1-3; D gene: TRBD1; V gene: TRBV5-6; clone size: once; CDR3 DNA: TGTGCCAGCAGCGTCGACAGGGGGCCCATATATTTT; CDR3 protein: CASSVDRGPIYF
J gene: TRBJ1-1; D gene: NA; V gene: TRBV29-1; clone size: few; CDR3 DNA: TGCAGCGTCACTGGGGCAGCAGACACTGAAGCTTTCTTT; CDR3 protein: CSVTGAADTEAFF
J gene: TRBJ1-2; D gene: TRBD1; V gene: TRBV5-1; clone size: NA; CDR3 DNA: TGCGCCAGCAGCCCTACACAGGGGGCTGAGGGCTACACCTTC; CDR3 protein: CASSPTQGAEGYTF
J gene: TRBJ2-3; D gene: TRBD1; V gene: TRBV6-1; clone size: NA; CDR3 DNA: TGTGCCAGCAGTGAAGCGAGGTTGACAGGGGGCGCAGATACGCAGTATTTT; CDR3 protein: CASSEARLTGGADTQYF
J gene: TRBJ2-1; D gene: TRBD1; V gene: TRBV11-2; clone size: NA; CDR3 DNA: TGTGCCAGCAGCCCGGACAGGGGGCTTGAGCAGTTCTTC; CDR3 protein: CASSPDRGLEQFF
J gene: TRBJ1-2; D gene: NA; V gene: TRBV5-1; clone size: NA; CDR3 DNA: TGCGCCAGCAGCTTGGAGACAGGATCCTCCTATGGCTACACCTTC; CDR3 protein: CASSLETGSSYGYTF
J gene: TRBJ2-3; D gene: NA; V gene: TRBV5-1; clone size: NA; CDR3 DNA: TGCGCCAGCAGCTTGGCGGGCCAGAGCACAGATACGCAGTATTTT; CDR3 protein: CASSLAGQSTDTQYF
J gene: TRBJ2-3; D gene: TRBD1; V gene: TRBV11-2; clone size: NA; CDR3 DNA: TGTGCCAGCAGCCCACGACCGGGACAGGGCGGGACAGATACGCAGTATTTT; CDR3 protein: CASSPRPGQGGTDTQYF
J gene: TRBJ2-1; D gene: TRBD2; V gene: TRBV7-8; clone size: NA; CDR3 DNA: TGTGCCAGCAGCGAGCGGGAGACAGCCTACAATGAGCAGTTCTTC; CDR3 protein: CASSERETAYNEQFF
J gene: TRBJ2-7; D gene: TRBD1; V gene: TRBV7-3; clone size: NA; CDR3 DNA: TGTGCCAGCAGCTTAACAGGGGGCGGAGAGCAGTACTTC; CDR3 protein: CASSLTGGGEQYF
J gene: TRBJ1-2; D gene: NA; V gene: TRBV10-3; clone size: NA; CDR3 DNA: TGTGCCATCAGTGAGTCAAGGGGGAACAACTATGGCTACACCTTC; CDR3 protein: CAISESRGNNYGYTF
J gene: TRBJ1-5; D gene: NA; V gene: TRBV18; clone size: NA; CDR3 DNA: TGTGCCAGCTCACCACCAGGAACTAGCAATCAGCCCCAGCATTTT; CDR3 protein: CASSPPGTSNQPQHF
J gene: TRBJ2-1; D gene: TRBD2; V gene: TRBV6-6; clone size: NA; CDR3 DNA: TGTGCCAGCAGAACCATACTAGCGGGAGGTTCTAATGAGCAGTTCTTC; CDR3 protein: CASRTILAGGSNEQFF
J gene: TRBJ1-1; D gene: NA; V gene: TRBV5-1; clone size: NA; CDR3 DNA: TGCGCCAGCAGCTACATATCGGGGCTAAACACTGAAGCTTTCTTT; CDR3 protein: CASSYISGLNTEAFF
J gene: TRBJ1-5; D gene: TRBD1; V gene: TRBV6-5; clone size: few; CDR3 DNA: TGTGCCAGCAGTTACCCGACAGGGTATATTGGGCAGCCCCAGCATTTT; CDR3 protein: CASSYPTGYIGQPQHF
J gene: TRBJ2-3; D gene: NA; V gene: TRBV7-2; clone size: NA; CDR3 DNA: TGTGCCAGCAGCTTAGCGAGGGCGATTCAGTATTTT; CDR3 protein: CASSLARAIQYF
J gene: TRBJ2-1; D gene: TRBD2; V gene: TRBV12-5; clone size: once; CDR3 DNA: TGTGCTAGTGGCCCTTGGGAGGAAGCGGGGGGATACAATGAGCAGTTCTTC; CDR3 protein: CASGPWEEAGGYNEQFF
J gene: TRBJ2-7; D gene: NA; V gene: TRBV11-3; clone size: NA; CDR3 DNA: TGTGCCAGCAGCTTAAAAGGGACCCCCTACGAGCAGTACTTC; CDR3 protein: CASSLKGTPYEQYF
J gene: TRBJ1-1; D gene: NA; V gene: TRBV6-5; clone size: few; CDR3 DNA: TGTGCCAGCAGTTCCCGGACTGGAGGGGACACTGAAGCTTTCTTT; CDR3 protein: CASSSRTGGDTEAFF
J gene: TRBJ1-5; D gene: TRBD1; V gene: TRBV19; clone size: NA; CDR3 DNA: TGTGCCAGTAGTATAGCCAGGGGACAGGGGATGAAGCCCCAGCATTTT; CDR3 protein: CASSIARGQGMKPQHF
J gene: TRBJ2-6; D gene: NA; V gene: TRBV5-4; clone size: NA; CDR3 DNA: TGTGCCAGCAGGGGGGACCCATCCTCTGGGGCCAACGTCCTGACTTTC; CDR3 protein: CASRGDPSSGANVLTF